Below are 6 T cell receptor beta chains sequenced from a single sample in a study of beta chain features in type 1 diabetes. Expressed TCRB transcripts were sequenced because the isolated RNA had all been reverse transcribed beforehand. The table came from immunoSEQ multiplex PCR; TCRdb's copy has only in-frame clones and leaves some out. The sample records hundreds of thousands of clones, approximately 28% being singletons. Sequenced input: naive CD4+ T cells from blood. Receptors originate from a young man in good health.

The J gene is TRBJ2-1, the V gene TRBV7-9, with 8 nucleotides matching TRBD2. This CDR3 has 14 amino acids. Germline V gene data show CDR1 as SEHNR and CDR2 as FQNEAQ (reference sequence). Trimming cost V 5 bases and J 3 bases; bases outside gene matches: 3. The chain's CDR3 is CASSKAGDYNEQFF. The CDR3 DNA sequence: TGTGCCAGCAGCAAAGCGGGAGACTACAATGAGCAGTTCTTC.

The chain employs TRBV14 and TRBJ2-3; 11 bases fit TRBD2. The CDR3 is 18 residues long. With 3 bases clipped from V and 3 bases from J, the junction kept 11 bases outside the gene matches. From germline, CDR1 is SGHDN and CDR2 FVKESK. The CDR3: CASSHAPTSGSWTDTQYF. The CDR3 DNA follows: TGTGCCAGCAGCCATGCCCCAACTAGCGGGAGTTGGACAGATACGCAGTATTTT.

The rearrangement uses TRBV7-9 and TRBJ2-4; perhaps TRBD2 as D (6 bases). The V gene's germline CDR1 is SEHNR and CDR2 FQNEAQ (reference sequence). The V end lost 1 base, the J end lost 5 bases, and 12 bases lay between the germline ends. The length of the CDR3 is 15 residues. The CDR3: CASSLGAGFQNIQYF. CDR3 nucleotide sequence: TGTGCCAGCAGCTTAGGGGCGGGGTTCCAAAACATTCAGTACTTC.

This clone was seen more than once but under ten times. The chain employs TRBV15 and TRBJ1-2; D is unresolved. This CDR3 is built from 15 residues. Germline V gives CDR1 LNHNV, CDR2 YYDKDF (reference sequence). V was cut by 0 bases and J by 5 bases, with 13 bases left in between. Here the CDR3 reads CATSRDYAGTYGYTF. CDR3 bases: TGTGCCACCAGCAGAGATTACGCGGGAACTTATGGCTACACCTTC.

V usage is TRBV18 and J usage is TRBJ2-6; D is unresolved. The V gene's germline CDR1 is KGHSH and CDR2 LQKENI. The CDR3 loop spans 13 amino acids. The germline V and J ends were trimmed by 6 bases and 1 base, with 4 bases remaining between them. CDR3 DNA sequence: TGTGCCAGCTCGCGATCTGGGGCCAACGTCCTGACTTTC. This gives the protein CASSRSGANVLTF.

V and J are TRBV5-1 and TRBJ2-1; D could derive from TRBD1 or TRBD2 (5 bases each). The CDR3 covers 16 residues. Trimming took 0 bases from V and 5 from J, leaving 15 bases between them. Germline-derived CDR1 and CDR2 are SGHRS and YFSETQ. CDR3 loop: CASSLAIRGGDNEQFF. The CDR3 DNA reads TGCGCCAGCAGCTTGGCGATCCGTGGGGGTGACAATGAGCAGTTCTTC.